This T cell receptor (beta chain) was retrieved from a study of CD8+ T cells in alopecia areata. Investigators isolated RNA and reverse transcribed it into cDNA to act as the sequencing template. Produced via immunoSEQ multiplex PCR; TCRdb's table is partial and in-frame only. The table has over 85,000 clones, roughly two fifths seen once. Germline loops: CDR1 MNHNS, CDR2 SASEGT. The CDR3 sequence is 15 residues long. Trimming removed 5 bases from V and 5 bases from J, with 18 bases in between. The V call is TRBV6-1, the J call TRBJ1-1, with D unclear. Sample: CD4+ T cells sorted from blood. This TCR was sampled from a human donor with alopecia areata. The CDR3 nucleotides are TGTGCCAGCAGTCAACCGACTCGGGGAAATACTGAAGCTTTCTTT. The encoded protein is CASSQPTRGNTEAFF.